The T cell receptor beta chain under discussion was sequenced for a study of blood T cell repertoires in COVID-19. Study overall: The samples span acute and convalescent COVID-19 from the United States, Italy and Spain.

Residents of about two dozen US areas, aged about 18 to 89 years, made up the participants. Participants were placed into cohorts based on the clinical history they reported. Trimming took 3 bases from V and 0 from J, leaving 9 bases between them. Per the germline V gene, CDR1 is MDHEN and CDR2 is SYDVKM. The CDR3 is made up of 15 amino acids. As handled by the study authors: How many nucleated cells were present was estimated from reference gene primer amplification. TCRdb's copy holds only in-frame clones and misses some; the assay was immunoSEQ multiplex PCR. From that table come the V and J calls and clone size; the DNA was used to work out D and trimming. This sample has about 270,000 clones, with 85% to 90% found just once.

The V call is TRBV28, the J call TRBJ1-3; maybe TRBD1 (5 bases). Source material: PBMCs or T cells enriched from blood (not recorded which). This TCR was recovered from a woman in her 30s with acute COVID-19. This CDR3 reads CASSFTGGSGNTIYF. CDR3 bases: TGTGCCAGCAGTTTCACGGGGGGCTCTGGAAACACCATATATTTT.